This TCR beta chain appears in the sequencing data of a study of beta chain features in type 1 diabetes. The wider study: There was similarity between patients and healthy donors in age, gender and cell yields. Study results and caveats: A moderate, significant TCRB CDR3 shortening appeared in type 1 diabetes across four CD4+ subsets.

Isolated RNA was reverse transcribed in full, so expressed TCRB transcripts were sequenced. The repertoire was sequenced with immunoSEQ multiplex PCR; TCRdb's copy has only in-frame clones and lacks some. Of 860,000 or so clones in the sample, 17% were seen once. This clone has only a few counts. The antigen is not known. Germline lookup yields CDR1 MNHEY and CDR2 SMNVEV (reference sequence). CDR3 length equals 13 residues. The ends were cut back, 7 bases at V and 1 base at J, with 10 bases in the middle. Specimen: naive CD4+ T cells from blood. This chain links TRBV27 with TRBJ1-1; D call uncertain. The receptor was derived from a woman younger than 35 in good health. CDR3 sequence reads: CASTTWKNTEAFF. The CDR3 nucleotides are TGTGCCAGCACCACTTGGAAGAACACTGAAGCTTTCTTT.